The clone carrying this T cell receptor beta chain was seen a single time. The data were produced by immunoSEQ multiplex PCR, yet TCRdb's version contains in-frame clones alone and is incomplete. This sample has about 160,000 clones, with roughly 80% found just once. Trimming pared 6 bases from V and 4 bases from J, leaving 10 bases between. Germline values: CDR1 ENHRY, CDR2 SYGVKD. This CDR3 has 13 residues. The age range of participants was about 18 to 100 years, with residence in under 30 US areas. This sample stems from a study of blood T cell repertoires in COVID-19. Overall study context: T cells, B-cell-depleted T cells, or PBMCs supplied cDNA or gDNA.

The gene calls are TRBV10-3 and TRBJ2-1, with a tentative D call TRBD1 (6 bases). The receptor's source is a woman aged 40 to 55 with acute COVID-19. Sequencing was carried out using PBMCs or T cells enriched from blood (not recorded which). The CDR3 loop reads CAIRRDTYNEQFF. The CDR3 DNA follows: TGTGCCATCAGAAGGGACACTTACAATGAGCAGTTCTTC.